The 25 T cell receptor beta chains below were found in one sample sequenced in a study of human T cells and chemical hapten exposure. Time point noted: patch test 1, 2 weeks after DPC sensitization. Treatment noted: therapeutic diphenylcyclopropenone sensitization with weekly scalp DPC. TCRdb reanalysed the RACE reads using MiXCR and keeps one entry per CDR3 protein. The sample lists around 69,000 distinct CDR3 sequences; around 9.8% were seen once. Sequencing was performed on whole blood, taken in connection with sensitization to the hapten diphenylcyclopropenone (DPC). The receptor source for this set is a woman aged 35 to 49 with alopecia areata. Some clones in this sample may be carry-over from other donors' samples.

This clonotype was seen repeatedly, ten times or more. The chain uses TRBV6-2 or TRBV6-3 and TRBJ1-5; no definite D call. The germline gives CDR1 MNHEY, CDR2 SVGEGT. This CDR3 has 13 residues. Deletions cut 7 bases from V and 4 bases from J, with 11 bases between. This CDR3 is CASTSGANQPQHF. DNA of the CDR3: TGTGCCAGCACTTCTGGCGCAAATCAGCCCCAGCATTTT.

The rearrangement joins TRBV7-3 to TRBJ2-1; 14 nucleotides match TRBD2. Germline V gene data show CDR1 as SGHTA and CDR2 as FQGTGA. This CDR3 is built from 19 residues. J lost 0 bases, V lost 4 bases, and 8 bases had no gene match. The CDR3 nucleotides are TGTGCCAGCAGCTCGGGACTAGCGGGGGAGCCGAGCTCCTACAATGAGCAGTTCTTC. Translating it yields CASSSGLAGEPSSYNEQFF.

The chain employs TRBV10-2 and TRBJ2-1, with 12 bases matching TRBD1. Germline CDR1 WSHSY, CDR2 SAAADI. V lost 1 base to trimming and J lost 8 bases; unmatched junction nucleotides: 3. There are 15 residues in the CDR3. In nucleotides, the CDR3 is TGCGCCAGCAGTGAGTGGGACAGGGGGCATTATGAGCAGTTCTTC. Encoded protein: CASSEWDRGHYEQFF.

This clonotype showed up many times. The CDR3 DNA reads as TGTGCCAGCAGCCAAGCTTCGGGAGGCCGCACCACCGACTATGGCTACACCTTC. This gives the protein CASSQASGGRTTDYGYTF. This chain joins TRBV4-2 and TRBJ1-2; D is unclear. Trimming left V 1 base short and J 3 bases short, with 21 bases between. This CDR3 contains 18 residues. Germline CDR1 is LGHNA and CDR2 is YNFKEQ.

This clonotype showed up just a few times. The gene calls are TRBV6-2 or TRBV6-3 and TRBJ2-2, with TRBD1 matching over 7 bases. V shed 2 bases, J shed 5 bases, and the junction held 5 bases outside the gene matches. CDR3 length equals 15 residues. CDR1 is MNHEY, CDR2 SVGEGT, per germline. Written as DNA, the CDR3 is TGTGCCAGCAGTTACAAGGGGGCTAGTACCGGGGAGCTGTTTTTT. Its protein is CASSYKGASTGELFF.

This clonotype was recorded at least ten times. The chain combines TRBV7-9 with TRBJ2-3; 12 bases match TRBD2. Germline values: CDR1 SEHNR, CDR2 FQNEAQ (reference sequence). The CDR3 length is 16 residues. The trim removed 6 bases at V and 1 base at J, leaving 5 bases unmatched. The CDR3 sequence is CASSTSGGLGTDTQYF. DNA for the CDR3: TGTGCCAGCAGTACTAGCGGGGGGCTGGGCACAGATACGCAGTATTTT.

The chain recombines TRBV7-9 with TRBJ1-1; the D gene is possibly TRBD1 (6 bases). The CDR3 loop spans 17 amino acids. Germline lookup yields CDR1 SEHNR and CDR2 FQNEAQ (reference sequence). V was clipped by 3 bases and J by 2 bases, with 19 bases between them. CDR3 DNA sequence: TGTGCCAGCAGCTTGACGTCCGGGGGACAACTTAACACTGAAGCTTTCTTT. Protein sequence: CASSLTSGGQLNTEAFF.

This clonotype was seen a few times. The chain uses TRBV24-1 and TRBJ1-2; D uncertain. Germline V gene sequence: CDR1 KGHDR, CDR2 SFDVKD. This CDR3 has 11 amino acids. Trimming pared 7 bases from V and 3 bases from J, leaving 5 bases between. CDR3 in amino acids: CATSVDYGYTF. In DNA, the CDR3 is TGTGCCACCAGCGTAGACTATGGCTACACCTTC.

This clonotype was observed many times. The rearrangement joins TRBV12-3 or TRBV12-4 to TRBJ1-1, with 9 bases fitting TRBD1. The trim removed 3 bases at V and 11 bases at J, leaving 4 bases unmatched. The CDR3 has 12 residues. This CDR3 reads CASSFRDRAAFF. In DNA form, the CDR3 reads TGTGCCAGCAGTTTCCGGGACAGGGCGGCTTTCTTT.

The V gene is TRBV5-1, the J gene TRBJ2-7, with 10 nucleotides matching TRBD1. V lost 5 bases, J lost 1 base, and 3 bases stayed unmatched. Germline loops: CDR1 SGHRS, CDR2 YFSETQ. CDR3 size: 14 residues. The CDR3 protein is CASSRTGGSYEQYF. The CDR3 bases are TGCGCCAGCAGTCGGACAGGGGGGTCCTACGAGCAGTACTTC. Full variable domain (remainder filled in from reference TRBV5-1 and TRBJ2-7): KAGVTQTPRYLIKTRGQQVTLSCSPISGHRSVSWYQQTPGQGLQFLFEYFSETQRNKGNFPGRFSGRQFSNSRSEMNVSTLELGDSALYLCASSRTGGSYEQYFGPGTRLTVT.

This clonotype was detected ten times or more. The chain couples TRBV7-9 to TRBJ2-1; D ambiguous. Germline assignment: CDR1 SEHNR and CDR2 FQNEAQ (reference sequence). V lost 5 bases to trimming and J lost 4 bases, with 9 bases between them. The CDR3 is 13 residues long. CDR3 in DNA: TGTGCCAGCAGCGTCGACACTTACAATGAGCAGTTCTTC. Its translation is CASSVDTYNEQFF.

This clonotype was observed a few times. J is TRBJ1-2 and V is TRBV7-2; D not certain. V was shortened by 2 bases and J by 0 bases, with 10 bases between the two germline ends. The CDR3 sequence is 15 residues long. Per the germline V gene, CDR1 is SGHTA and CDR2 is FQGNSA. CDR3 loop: CASSLSPLANYGYTF. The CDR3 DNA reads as TGTGCCAGCAGCTTAAGCCCGTTAGCTAACTATGGCTACACCTTC.

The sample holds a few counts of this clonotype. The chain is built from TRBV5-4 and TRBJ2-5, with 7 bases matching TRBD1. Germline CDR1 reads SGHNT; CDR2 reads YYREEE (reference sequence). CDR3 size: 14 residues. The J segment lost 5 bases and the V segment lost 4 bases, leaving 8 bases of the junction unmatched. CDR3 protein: CASSGMDRSETQYF. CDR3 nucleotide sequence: TGTGCCAGCAGCGGAATGGACAGGTCGGAGACCCAGTACTTC.

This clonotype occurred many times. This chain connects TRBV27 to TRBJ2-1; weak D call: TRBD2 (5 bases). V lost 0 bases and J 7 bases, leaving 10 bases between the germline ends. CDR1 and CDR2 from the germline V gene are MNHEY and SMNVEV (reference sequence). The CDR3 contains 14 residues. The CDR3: CASSLSPGWNEQFF. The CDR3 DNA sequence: TGTGCCAGCAGTTTATCGCCGGGGTGGAATGAGCAGTTCTTC.

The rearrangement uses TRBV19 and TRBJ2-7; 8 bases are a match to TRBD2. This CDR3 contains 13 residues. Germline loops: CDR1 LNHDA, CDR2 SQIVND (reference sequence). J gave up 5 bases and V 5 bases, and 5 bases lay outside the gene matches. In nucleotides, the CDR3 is TGTGCCAGTAGTCCCCGGGAGGGGCACGAGCAGTACTTC. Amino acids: CASSPREGHEQYF.

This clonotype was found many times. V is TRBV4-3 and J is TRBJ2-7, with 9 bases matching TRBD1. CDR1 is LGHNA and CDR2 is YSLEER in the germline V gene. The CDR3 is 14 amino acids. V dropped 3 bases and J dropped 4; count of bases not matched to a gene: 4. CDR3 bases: TGCGCCAGCAGCCAGAGACAGGGGGGTTACGAGCAGTACTTC. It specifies CASSQRQGGYEQYF.

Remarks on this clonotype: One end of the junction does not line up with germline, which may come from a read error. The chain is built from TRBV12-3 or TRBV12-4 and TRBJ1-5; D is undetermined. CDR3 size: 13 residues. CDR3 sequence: CASSFDGSQPQHF. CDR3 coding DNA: TGCGCCAGCAGCTTCGACGGGAGTCAGCCCCAGCATTTT.

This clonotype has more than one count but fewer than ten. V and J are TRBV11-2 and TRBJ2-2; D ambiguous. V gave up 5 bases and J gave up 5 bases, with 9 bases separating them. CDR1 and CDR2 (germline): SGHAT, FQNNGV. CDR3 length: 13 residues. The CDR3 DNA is TGTGCCAGCAGCCCCGAGTTGACCGGGGAGCTGTTTTTT. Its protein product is CASSPELTGELFF.

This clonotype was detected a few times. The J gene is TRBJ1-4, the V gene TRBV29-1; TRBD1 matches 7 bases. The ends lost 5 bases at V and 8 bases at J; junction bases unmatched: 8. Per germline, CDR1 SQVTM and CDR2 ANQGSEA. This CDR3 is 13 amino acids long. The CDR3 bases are TGCAGCGTTCAGGGGGGTATGGGAGAAAAACTGTTTTTT. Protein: CSVQGGMGEKLFF.

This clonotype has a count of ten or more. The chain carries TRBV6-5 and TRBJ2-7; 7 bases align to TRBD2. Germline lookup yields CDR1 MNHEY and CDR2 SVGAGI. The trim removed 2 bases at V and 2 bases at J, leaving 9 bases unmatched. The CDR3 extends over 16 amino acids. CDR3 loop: CASSYALFGGTYEQYF. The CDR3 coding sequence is TGTGCCAGCAGTTACGCGTTGTTCGGGGGGACCTACGAGCAGTACTTC.

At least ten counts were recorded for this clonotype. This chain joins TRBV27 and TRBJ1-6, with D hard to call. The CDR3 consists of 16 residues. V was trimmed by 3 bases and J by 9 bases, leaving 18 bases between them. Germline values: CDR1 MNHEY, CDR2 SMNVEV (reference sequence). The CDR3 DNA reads TGTGCCAGCAGTTTCTGGTCGCGGAGACGTCTTTCACCCCTCCACTTT. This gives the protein CASSFWSRRRLSPLHF.

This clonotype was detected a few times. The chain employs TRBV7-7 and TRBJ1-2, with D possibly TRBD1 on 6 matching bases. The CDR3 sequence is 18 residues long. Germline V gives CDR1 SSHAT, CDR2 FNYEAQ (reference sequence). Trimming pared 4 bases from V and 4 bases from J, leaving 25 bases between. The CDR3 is CASSSSVSGTSAGYGYTF. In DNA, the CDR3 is TGTGCCAGCAGCTCGTCAGTATCTGGGACATCCGCGGGCTATGGCTACACCTTC.

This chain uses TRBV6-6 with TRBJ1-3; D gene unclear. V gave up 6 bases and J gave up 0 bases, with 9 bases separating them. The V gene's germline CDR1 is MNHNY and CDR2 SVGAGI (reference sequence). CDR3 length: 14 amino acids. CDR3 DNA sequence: TGTGCCAGCAGACCCGACTACTCTGGAAACACCATATATTTT. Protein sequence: CASRPDYSGNTIYF.

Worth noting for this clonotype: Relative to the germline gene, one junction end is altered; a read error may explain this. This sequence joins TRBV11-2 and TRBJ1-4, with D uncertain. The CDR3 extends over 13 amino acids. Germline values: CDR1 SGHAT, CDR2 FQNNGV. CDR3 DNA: TGTGCCAGCAGCTCAATCAGACATGAAAAACCGTTTTTT. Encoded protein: CASSSIRHEKPFF.

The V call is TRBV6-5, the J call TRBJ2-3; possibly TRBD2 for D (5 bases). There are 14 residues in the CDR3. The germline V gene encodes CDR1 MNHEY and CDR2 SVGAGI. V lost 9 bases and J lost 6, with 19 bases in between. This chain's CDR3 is CASKKGVYEDTQYF. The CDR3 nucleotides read TGTGCCAGTAAAAAGGGAGTGTACGAGGATACGCAGTATTTT.